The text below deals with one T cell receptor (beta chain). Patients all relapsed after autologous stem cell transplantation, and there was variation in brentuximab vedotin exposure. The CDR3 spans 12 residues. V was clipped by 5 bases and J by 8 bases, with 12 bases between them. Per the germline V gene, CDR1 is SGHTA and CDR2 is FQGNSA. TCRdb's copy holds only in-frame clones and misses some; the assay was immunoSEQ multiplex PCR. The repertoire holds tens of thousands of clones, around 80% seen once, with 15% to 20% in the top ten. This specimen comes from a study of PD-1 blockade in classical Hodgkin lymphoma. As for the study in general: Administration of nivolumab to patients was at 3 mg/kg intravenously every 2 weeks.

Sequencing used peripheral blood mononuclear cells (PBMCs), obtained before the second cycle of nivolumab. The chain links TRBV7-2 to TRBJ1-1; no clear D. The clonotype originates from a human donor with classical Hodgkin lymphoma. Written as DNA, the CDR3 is TGTGCCAGCAGCCCAAGCTTCAGGGAAGCTTTCTTT. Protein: CASSPSFREAFF. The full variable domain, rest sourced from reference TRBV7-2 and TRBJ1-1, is GAGVSQSPSNKVTEKGKDVELRCDPISGHTALYWYRQSLGQGLEFLIYFQGNSAPDKSGLPSDRFSAERTGGSVSTLTIQRTQQEDSAVYLCASSPSFREAFFGQGTRLTVV.